Following are 15 T cell receptor beta chains from one sample sequenced in a study of CD4 T cells in relation to SARS-CoV-2 and coronaviruses. Sequencing used immunoSEQ multiplex PCR; TCRdb keeps in-frame clones, though not all of them. The data contain about 37,000 clones, approximately 83% of them seen just once; the ten biggest clones take up approximately 3.1%. The sample was memory CD4+ T cells from PBMCs. These receptors originate from an adult with COVID-19.

The chain carries TRBV7-8 and TRBJ1-3; 9 bases are shared with TRBD1. The V gene end was trimmed by 2 bases and the J gene end by 8 bases; junction bases not matched to a gene: 4. The germline V gene encodes CDR1 SGHVS and CDR2 FQNEAQ. The CDR3 runs to 14 residues. The CDR3, as DNA: TGTGCCAGCAGCTTACCAACAGGGGGCCACACCATATATTTT. Protein: CASSLPTGGHTIYF.

The chain combines TRBV7-2 with TRBJ2-1; 7 bases are shared with TRBD2. Trimming removed 3 bases from V and 2 bases from J; junction bases left unmatched: 4. Germline lookup yields CDR1 SGHTA and CDR2 FQGNSA. This CDR3 is 15 amino acids long. CDR3 residues: CASSFVSGTYNEQFF. DNA of the CDR3: TGTGCCAGCAGCTTCGTAAGCGGGACCTACAATGAGCAGTTCTTC.

The chain recombines TRBV28 with TRBJ1-5, with D possibly being TRBD1 (5 bases). The V end was cut by 7 bases, the J end by 7 bases, with 17 bases between. The CDR3 is made up of 14 amino acids. Germline CDR1 is MDHEN and CDR2 is SYDVKM. CDR3 sequence reads: CASIESRVGQPQHF. The CDR3 DNA reads as TGTGCCAGCATCGAAAGCAGGGTAGGACAGCCCCAGCATTTT. Full variable domain (missing parts from reference TRBV28 and TRBJ1-5): DVKVTQSSRYLVKRTGEKVFLECVQDMDHENMFWYRQDPGLGLRLIYFSYDVKMKEKGDIPEGYSVSREKKERFSLILESASTNQTSMYLCASIESRVGQPQHFGDGTRLSIL.

V gene TRBV3-1 (or the pseudogene TRBV3-2) combines with J gene TRBJ2-1; no clear D gene. The germline CDR1 and CDR2 sequences are LGHDT and YNNKEL (reference sequence). The CDR3 is made up of 11 amino acids. V lost 3 bases to trimming and J lost 10 bases, with 7 bases between them. The chain's CDR3 is CASSQAGEQFF. CDR3 nucleotide sequence: TGTGCCAGCAGCCAGGCCGGGGAGCAGTTCTTC.

The V call is TRBV19, the J call TRBJ1-5; 7 nucleotides match TRBD1. Germline V lookup: CDR1 LNHDA, CDR2 SQIVND (reference sequence). The CDR3 has 13 amino acids. The ends lost 8 bases at V and 0 bases at J; junction bases unmatched: 1. CDR3 region: CASGTVSNQPQHF. DNA for the CDR3: TGTGCCAGTGGGACAGTTAGCAATCAGCCCCAGCATTTT.

This clone was recorded a few times. The chain combines TRBV6-4 with TRBJ1-6, with D possibly matching TRBD1 (5 bases). Looked up from germline, CDR1 is MRHNA and CDR2 is SNTAGT. The CDR3 totals 13 residues. Trimming took off 3 bases at V and 9 bases at J, with 9 bases between the two ends. This CDR3 is CASSEGESSPLHF. CDR3 in DNA: TGTGCCAGCAGTGAAGGGGAAAGTTCACCCCTCCACTTT.

There are a few counts of this clone. The rearrangement joins TRBV19 to TRBJ2-2; 10 nucleotides line up with TRBD1. J was trimmed by 6 bases and V by 6 bases; bases with no gene match: 4. CDR1 is LNHDA, CDR2 SQIVND, per germline (reference sequence). The CDR3 totals 14 residues. The CDR3, as DNA: TGTGCCAGTAGGGGGACAGGGGTAGCCGGGGAGCTGTTTTTT. Protein: CASRGTGVAGELFF.

The V gene is TRBV19, the J gene TRBJ2-2, with D maybe TRBD1 (6 bases). The germline V and J ends were trimmed by 7 bases and 4 bases, with 16 bases remaining between them. The CDR3 is made up of 15 amino acids. The V gene's germline CDR1 is LNHDA and CDR2 SQIVND (reference sequence). The CDR3: CASKVRGLATGELFF. The CDR3, as DNA: TGTGCCAGTAAAGTCAGGGGTTTAGCCACCGGGGAGCTGTTTTTT.

The chain recombines TRBV2 with TRBJ1-4; D perhaps matches TRBD1 (6 bases). V was pared by 7 bases and J by 8 bases, with 14 bases between. This CDR3 contains 13 residues. CDR1 is SNHLY and CDR2 is FYNNEI in the germline V gene. In nucleotides, the CDR3 is TGTGCCAGCAATAAGGGGGTATCCGAAAAACTGTTTTTT. Its protein product is CASNKGVSEKLFF. The complete variable domain, with remaining parts taken from reference TRBV2 and TRBJ1-4, reads EPEVTQTPSHQVTQMGQEVILRCVPISNHLYFYWYRQILGQKVEFLVSFYNNEISEKSEIFDDQFSVERPDGSNFTLKIRSTKLEDSAMYFCASNKGVSEKLFFGSGTQLSVL.

The DNA of the CDR3 is TGTGCCAGCAGTTTATGGGGCGGGGACAATGAGCAGTTCTTC. Translated: CASSLWGGDNEQFF. This chain connects TRBV28 to TRBJ2-1, with TRBD2 as a possible D gene (6 bases). Looked up from germline, CDR1 is MDHEN and CDR2 is SYDVKM. The V end lost 0 bases, the J end lost 5 bases, and 8 bases lay between the germline ends. This CDR3 is built from 14 residues.

V usage is TRBV6-1 and J usage is TRBJ2-1; 10 nucleotides align to TRBD2. The trim removed 4 bases at V and 4 bases at J, leaving 7 bases unmatched. CDR1 MNHNS and CDR2 SASEGT come from the germline V gene. The CDR3 is made up of 16 amino acids. The CDR3 spells CASSALLAGKYNEQFF. CDR3 in DNA: TGTGCCAGCAGTGCCTTACTAGCGGGGAAATACAATGAGCAGTTCTTC.

The CDR3 DNA is TGTGCCAGCACCAGGACTAGCGGTACCTACGAGCAGTACTTC. The encoded protein is CASTRTSGTYEQYF. V and J are TRBV27 and TRBJ2-7; 10 bases agree with TRBD2. The CDR3 has 14 residues. J gave up 2 bases and V 7 bases, and 5 bases lay outside the gene matches. Looked up from germline, CDR1 is MNHEY and CDR2 is SMNVEV (reference sequence).

The sample holds one count of this clone. The chain has TRBV9 and TRBJ2-5, with D perhaps matching TRBD2 (5 bases). Trimming removed 2 bases from V and 1 base from J, with 12 bases in between. This CDR3 spans 15 amino acids. Germline lookup yields CDR1 SGDLS and CDR2 YYNGEE. DNA of the CDR3: TGTGCCAGCAGCGTGTCCCCGGGATCCCAAGAGACCCAGTACTTC. As protein: CASSVSPGSQETQYF.

The CDR3 DNA reads TGTGCCAGCAGTCTGACAGGGGAGGGGGGAGATGAGCAGTTCTTC. It translates to CASSLTGEGGDEQFF. The chain has TRBV6-4 and TRBJ2-1; maybe TRBD1 (8 bases). This CDR3 is 15 amino acids long. Looked up from germline, CDR1 is MRHNA and CDR2 is SNTAGT. V lost 5 bases and J 8 bases, leaving 19 bases between the germline ends.

CDR3 nucleotides: TGTGCCAGCAGTGCCTTACAGGCCCGCTCCTACAATGAGCAGTTCTTC. This encodes CASSALQARSYNEQFF. The chain employs TRBV6-1 and TRBJ2-1, with D perhaps matching TRBD1 (5 bases). Germline values: CDR1 MNHNS, CDR2 SASEGT. The CDR3 sequence is 16 residues long. The V gene lost 4 bases and the J gene lost 0 bases, with 13 bases spanning the gap.